One sample yielded the 32 T cell receptor beta chains listed below, sequenced in a study of blood T cell repertoires in COVID-19. TCRdb keeps only in-frame clones here, not all; method: immunoSEQ multiplex PCR. The sample yields just over 150,000 clones, roughly 90% seen once. Sequences were obtained from peripheral blood. All receptors come from a young man with COVID-19, enrolled during active disease.

This clone was detected only once. The chain is built from TRBV9 and TRBJ2-1; 11 positions match TRBD2. V lost 4 bases, J lost 2 bases, and 8 bases stayed unmatched. This CDR3 spans 17 amino acids. CDR1 is SGDLS and CDR2 is YYNGEE in the germline V gene. The CDR3 loop reads CASSLGSSGRPYNEQFF. The CDR3 region has the DNA TGTGCCAGCAGCCTGGGGTCTAGCGGGAGGCCCTACAATGAGCAGTTCTTC. Full variable domain (rest looked up from reference TRBV9 and TRBJ2-1): DSGVTQTPKHLITATGQRVTLRCSPRSGDLSVYWYQQSLDQGLQFLIQYYNGEERAKGNILERFSAQQFPDLHSELNLSSLELGDSALYFCASSLGSSGRPYNEQFFGPGTRLTVL.

The chain employs TRBV2 and TRBJ2-3; 8 nucleotides match TRBD1. CDR1 is SNHLY, CDR2 FYNNEI, per germline. Losses at the gene ends were 9 bases for V and 1 base for J; bases not matched to a gene: 0. The CDR3 is 12 residues long. The CDR3, as DNA: TGTGCCAGGGGACAGGGCACAGATACGCAGTATTTT. It specifies CARGQGTDTQYF.

CDR3 nucleotide sequence: TGTGCCAGCAGCTTAGTTATACAGTACACTGAAGCTTTCTTT. It specifies CASSLVIQYTEAFF. The chain couples TRBV7-2 to TRBJ1-1; D uncertain. The CDR3 sequence is 14 residues long. Germline V CDR1 and CDR2: SGHTA, FQGNSA. Between the trimmed V and J ends, which lost 1 base and 3 bases, there was a span of 9 bases.

The chain links TRBV27 to TRBJ1-2; TRBD1 agrees at 7 bases. Germline V lookup: CDR1 MNHEY, CDR2 SMNVEV (reference sequence). The V segment lost 3 bases and the J segment 1 base; nucleotides outside the gene matches: 2. The CDR3 sequence is 14 residues long. The CDR3 region has the DNA TGTGCCAGCAGTTTGACAGGGTTTAACTATGGCTACACCTTC. This encodes CASSLTGFNYGYTF.

The gene calls are TRBV19 and TRBJ1-5; TRBD1 agrees at 8 bases. The junction had 9 bases not matched to a gene; V was cut back by 5 bases and J by 3 bases. The CDR3 sequence is 16 residues long. Per germline, CDR1 LNHDA and CDR2 SQIVND (reference sequence). Here the CDR3 reads CASSPTDRGTNQPQHF. DNA for the CDR3: TGTGCCAGTAGTCCGACCGACAGGGGCACCAATCAGCCCCAGCATTTT.

V and J are TRBV27 and TRBJ2-2; 7 bases match TRBD2. Germline V CDR1 and CDR2: MNHEY, SMNVEV (reference sequence). The CDR3 spans 15 residues. Losses at the gene ends were 2 bases for V and 6 bases for J; bases not matched to a gene: 6. This CDR3 is CASSLGLGFPGELFF. The CDR3 DNA reads TGTGCCAGCAGTTTAGGACTAGGATTCCCCGGGGAGCTGTTTTTT.

The chain carries TRBV7-3 and TRBJ2-1; 15 bases are a match to TRBD2. The J segment lost 10 bases and the V segment lost 1 base, leaving 2 bases of the junction unmatched. Per the germline V gene, CDR1 is SGHTA and CDR2 is FQGTGA. This CDR3 is 15 amino acids long. The CDR3 region has the DNA TGTGCCAGCAGCTTAATCGGGACTAGCGGGAGGGAGCAGTTCTTC. Its translation: CASSLIGTSGREQFF.

V gene TRBV2 combines with J gene TRBJ2-7, with a tentative D call TRBD2 (5 bases). CDR1 and CDR2 from the germline V gene are SNHLY and FYNNEI. The CDR3 is 15 residues long. With 1 base removed from V and 4 bases from J, the gap between germline ends came to 14 bases. The CDR3 bases are TGTGCCAGCAGTGAAGTCACTAGTTTTAATTACGAGCAGTACTTC. It is translated as CASSEVTSFNYEQYF.

The rearrangement joins TRBV9 to TRBJ2-3, with TRBD2 identical over 10 bases. CDR3 length equals 17 residues. Germline V gene sequence: CDR1 SGDLS, CDR2 YYNGEE. With 3 bases clipped from V and 4 bases from J, the junction kept 11 bases outside the gene matches. The CDR3 here is CASSAHRTSGGADTQYF. The CDR3 DNA reads as TGTGCCAGCAGCGCCCACCGGACTAGCGGAGGGGCAGATACGCAGTATTTT.

In DNA, the CDR3 is TGTGCCAGCAGCTCGGGACAGGACTACTCCTACGAGCAGTACTTC. The encoded protein is CASSSGQDYSYEQYF. This chain connects TRBV9 to TRBJ2-7, with 8 bases lining up with TRBD1. This CDR3 contains 15 residues. V lost 4 bases, J lost 0 bases, and 6 bases stayed unmatched. CDR1 and CDR2 from the germline V gene are SGDLS and YYNGEE.

This rearrangement joins TRBV15 to TRBJ2-7, with D possibly matching TRBD1 (5 bases). The CDR3 has 14 amino acids. The germline V and J ends were trimmed by 0 bases and 5 bases, with 11 bases remaining between them. Germline V gene sequence: CDR1 LNHNV, CDR2 YYDKDF (reference sequence). The CDR3 DNA follows: TGTGCCACCAGCAGAGAGGCAGGGAACCACGAGCAGTACTTC. Protein: CATSREAGNHEQYF.

The count of this clone is one. This chain uses TRBV2 with TRBJ1-2; 8 nucleotides match TRBD1. CDR3 size: 15 residues. V lost 2 bases to trimming and J lost 8 bases; unmatched junction nucleotides: 10. The V gene's germline CDR1 is SNHLY and CDR2 FYNNEI. The CDR3 spells CASSEPSGTGEGYTF. DNA of the CDR3: TGTGCCAGCAGTGAACCCTCCGGGACAGGTGAAGGCTACACCTTC.

The J gene is TRBJ1-4, the V gene TRBV5-6; D is ambiguous. CDR3 length equals 17 residues. The V gene lost 1 base and the J gene lost 3 bases, with 16 bases spanning the gap. Germline CDR1 SGHDT, CDR2 YYEEEE. In DNA, the CDR3 is TGTGCCAGCAGCTTGAGAACGGGGAGCCGTTCTAATGAAAAACTGTTTTTT. Residues: CASSLRTGSRSNEKLFF.

The CDR3: CASSLGTSGRVETQYF. Written as DNA, the CDR3 is TGTGCCAGCAGCTTAGGGACTAGCGGGAGGGTGGAGACCCAGTACTTC. The chain couples TRBV7-2 to TRBJ2-5; 15 bases map to TRBD2. The junction had 2 bases not matched to a gene; V was cut back by 1 base and J by 5 bases. The CDR3 totals 16 residues. Germline V gene lookup returns CDR1 SGHTA and CDR2 FQGNSA.

V and J are TRBV7-7 and TRBJ1-3, with a possible D match to TRBD1 (5 bases). Looked up from germline, CDR1 is SSHAT and CDR2 is FNYEAQ (reference sequence). This CDR3 is built from 15 residues. V was cut by 1 base and J by 4 bases, with 11 bases left in between. The chain's CDR3 is CASSLGGGRGNTIYF. CDR3 DNA: TGTGCCAGCAGCTTAGGCGGGGGACGCGGAAACACCATATATTTT. Full variable domain (missing parts from reference TRBV7-7 and TRBJ1-3): GAGVSQSPRYKVTKRGQDVTLRCDPISSHATLYWYQQALGQGPEFLTYFNYEAQPDKSGLPSDRFSAERPEGSISTLTIQRTEQRDSAMYRCASSLGGGRGNTIYFGEGSWLTVV.

The CDR3 loop reads CASSHDRGRGTEAFF. The CDR3 nucleotides read TGTGCCAGCAGCCACGACAGGGGGCGGGGGACTGAAGCTTTCTTT. The V gene is TRBV3-1 (or the pseudogene TRBV3-2), the J gene TRBJ1-1, with 10 bases that match TRBD1. Germline CDR1 is LGHDT and CDR2 is YNNKEL (reference sequence). The V gene end was trimmed by 3 bases and the J gene end by 5 bases; junction bases not matched to a gene: 6. The CDR3 totals 15 residues.

V gene TRBV11-2 combines with J gene TRBJ2-1, with 9 nucleotides matching TRBD1. The length of the CDR3 is 14 residues. In germline, CDR1 is SGHAT, CDR2 FQNNGV. The J segment lost 4 bases and the V segment lost 8 bases, leaving 6 bases of the junction unmatched. The CDR3 sequence: CASLGDRVYNEQFF. The CDR3 DNA is TGTGCCAGCCTAGGGGACAGGGTTTACAATGAGCAGTTCTTC.

The chain uses TRBV27 and TRBJ2-1; the match to TRBD2 covers 9 bases. CDR1 MNHEY and CDR2 SMNVEV come from the germline V gene (reference sequence). V shed 5 bases and J 8 bases; nucleotides not matched to a gene: 7. The CDR3 is 14 amino acids. The CDR3 DNA reads TGTGCCAGCAGTGAGCGGGAGGTCCGCGATGAGCAGTTCTTC. It translates to CASSEREVRDEQFF.

V is TRBV5-1 and J is TRBJ2-1, with 14 bases identical to TRBD2. The CDR3 contains 15 residues. Germline loops: CDR1 SGHRS, CDR2 YFSETQ. The junction had 10 bases not matched to a gene; V was cut back by 4 bases and J by 13 bases. CDR3 residues: CASSPQSTSGGAQFF. CDR3 nucleotides: TGCGCCAGCAGCCCCCAGTCGACTAGCGGGGGGGCTCAGTTCTTC. Full variable domain (remainder filled in from reference TRBV5-1 and TRBJ2-1): KAGVTQTPRYLIKTRGQQVTLSCSPISGHRSVSWYQQTPGQGLQFLFEYFSETQRNKGNFPGRFSGRQFSNSRSEMNVSTLELGDSALYLCASSPQSTSGGAQFFGPGTRLTVL.

The V call is TRBV28, the J call TRBJ1-2, with a possible D match to TRBD1 (5 bases). V was cut by 7 bases and J by 6 bases, with 12 bases left in between. The CDR3 loop spans 12 amino acids. Germline values: CDR1 MDHEN, CDR2 SYDVKM. As DNA, the CDR3 is TGTGCCAGCAAAAGGGGCCTTAATGGCTACACCTTC. Its translation: CASKRGLNGYTF.

This clone was picked up one time. The V and J genes are TRBV19 and TRBJ1-1; a weak D match, TRBD1 (6 bases). This CDR3 is 14 amino acids long. Germline-derived CDR1 and CDR2 are LNHDA and SQIVND (reference sequence). V was cut by 5 bases and J by 6 bases, with 16 bases left in between. The CDR3: CASSSGTKAAEAFF. DNA of the CDR3: TGTGCCAGTAGTTCCGGGACAAAGGCCGCTGAAGCTTTCTTT. Full variable domain (rest looked up from reference TRBV19 and TRBJ1-1): DGGITQSPKYLFRKEGQNVTLSCEQNLNHDAMYWYRQDPGQGLRLIYYSQIVNDFQKGDIAEGYSVSREKKESFPLTVTSAQKNPTAFYLCASSSGTKAAEAFFGQGTRLTVV.

The chain employs TRBV4-3 and TRBJ2-7; 7 bases fit TRBD1. There are 17 residues in the CDR3. Germline assignment: CDR1 LGHNA and CDR2 YSLEER. Germline trimming cut 3 bases from V and 0 bases from J; bases unmatched to any gene: 11. The CDR3 loop is CASSHYLGGSSSYEQYF. In nucleotides, the CDR3 is TGCGCCAGCAGCCACTATTTAGGGGGCTCAAGCTCCTACGAGCAGTACTTC.

As DNA, the CDR3 is TGTGCCAGTAGTATCTGGGGCAGGACCGATAGTATCTCCTATGGCTACACCTTC. It codes for CASSIWGRTDSISYGYTF. The V and J genes are TRBV19 and TRBJ1-2; D possibly corresponds to TRBD1 (5 bases). This CDR3 contains 18 residues. Trimming cost V 3 bases and J 4 bases, with 24 bases left between them. Germline values: CDR1 LNHDA, CDR2 SQIVND (reference sequence).

The chain recombines TRBV5-1 with TRBJ2-5; TRBD1 matches 7 bases. The CDR3 length is 16 residues. Trimming at V came to 0 bases and at J to 5 bases, leaving 10 bases not matched to a gene. Germline V lookup: CDR1 SGHRS, CDR2 YFSETQ. The CDR3: CASSLVARQGRETQYF. In DNA form, the CDR3 reads TGCGCCAGCAGCTTGGTTGCGAGACAGGGAAGGGAGACCCAGTACTTC.

This clone was found once. V gene TRBV19 combines with J gene TRBJ1-6; 7 nucleotides align to TRBD1. The ends lost 6 bases at V and 7 bases at J; junction bases unmatched: 9. Germline CDR1 and CDR2: LNHDA and SQIVND (reference sequence). The CDR3 length is 15 residues. The CDR3 is CASRSTGVLNSPLHF. CDR3 DNA: TGTGCCAGTAGGTCTACAGGGGTCCTAAATTCACCCCTCCACTTT.

This rearrangement joins TRBV4-3 to TRBJ2-7; 9 bases agree with TRBD1. Per germline, CDR1 LGHNA and CDR2 YSLEER. The CDR3 runs 15 residues. V lost 3 bases, J lost 6 bases, and 9 bases stayed unmatched. The CDR3 spells CASSQGTGPPGEQYF. Here the CDR3 DNA reads TGCGCCAGCAGCCAGGGGACAGGGCCCCCTGGCGAGCAGTACTTC.

The chain links TRBV6-5 to TRBJ1-2; D is unresolved. The CDR3 totals 12 residues. Trimming cost V 6 bases and J 4 bases, with 9 bases left between them. Germline V gene lookup returns CDR1 MNHEY and CDR2 SVGAGI. CDR3 sequence reads: CASSSFFYGYTF. In nucleotides, the CDR3 is TGTGCCAGCAGCAGTTTTTTCTATGGCTACACCTTC.

The chain carries TRBV7-9 and TRBJ1-1, with D possibly being TRBD1 (6 bases). CDR1 is SEHNR, CDR2 FQNEAQ, per germline (reference sequence). The germline V and J ends were trimmed by 5 bases and 4 bases, with 23 bases remaining between them. This CDR3 is 17 amino acids long. The CDR3 sequence: CASSLYREFSSITEAFF. CDR3 DNA sequence: TGTGCCAGCAGCCTCTACAGGGAATTTAGTAGCATCACTGAAGCTTTCTTT.

J is TRBJ2-1 and V is TRBV25-1, with D tentatively TRBD1 (6 bases). Looked up from germline, CDR1 is MGHDK and CDR2 is SYGVNS. The CDR3 runs to 14 residues. V lost 8 bases, J lost 6 bases, and 17 bases lay in between. CDR3 protein: CASSSGQIGNEQFF. The CDR3 DNA follows: TGTGCCAGCTCTTCAGGACAGATAGGCAATGAGCAGTTCTTC.

This rearrangement joins TRBV27 to TRBJ1-2, with 7 bases identical to TRBD1. The trim removed 8 bases at V and 4 bases at J, leaving 7 bases unmatched. Per the germline V gene, CDR1 is MNHEY and CDR2 is SMNVEV (reference sequence). The CDR3 length is 13 residues. The CDR3 loop reads CASGNSGGYGYTF. CDR3 nucleotide sequence: TGTGCCAGCGGGAACTCAGGGGGCTATGGCTACACCTTC.

This chain joins TRBV18 and TRBJ1-5; 7 bases match TRBD1. CDR1 is KGHSH and CDR2 is LQKENI in the germline V gene. The CDR3 has 16 residues. Losses at the gene ends were 4 bases for V and 3 bases for J; bases not matched to a gene: 9. The CDR3 here is CASSLSQGGVNQPQHF. CDR3 bases: TGTGCCAGCTCACTAAGTCAGGGGGGAGTCAATCAGCCCCAGCATTTT.

The V call is TRBV19, the J call TRBJ1-4, with a possible D match to TRBD1 (5 bases). V lost 10 bases to trimming and J lost 3 bases, with 21 bases between them. The CDR3 spans 16 residues. CDR1 and CDR2 (germline): LNHDA, SQIVND (reference sequence). The CDR3 bases are TGTGCCACTACCGACAGCGGTAGCGGGGCTAATGAAAAACTGTTTTTT. It encodes CATTDSGSGANEKLFF.